The clone carrying this TCR beta chain was found a few times. Its cognate antigen is unknown. The germline gives CDR1 MDHEN, CDR2 SYDVKM. J was trimmed by 4 bases and V by 8 bases; bases with no gene match: 3. The CDR3 totals 13 residues. The sample originates from a study of beta chain features in type 1 diabetes. Study-wide points: In all four CD4+ subsets, TCRB CDR3 length was significantly, moderately reduced in type 1 diabetes.

Sequencing targeted expressed TCRB transcripts, as all isolated RNA had been reverse transcribed. Clones were read by immunoSEQ multiplex PCR, and TCRdb kept only the in-frame ones, dropping some. The table shows a few hundred thousand clones, with roughly 13% occurring only once. Sequenced: naive CD4+ T cells from blood. V is TRBV28 and J is TRBJ2-7, with 12 bases fitting TRBD1. The clonotype comes from a woman under 30 with type 1 diabetes. This CDR3 is CASGTGGLYEQYF. In DNA, the CDR3 is TGTGCCAGCGGGACAGGGGGCTTGTACGAGCAGTACTTC.